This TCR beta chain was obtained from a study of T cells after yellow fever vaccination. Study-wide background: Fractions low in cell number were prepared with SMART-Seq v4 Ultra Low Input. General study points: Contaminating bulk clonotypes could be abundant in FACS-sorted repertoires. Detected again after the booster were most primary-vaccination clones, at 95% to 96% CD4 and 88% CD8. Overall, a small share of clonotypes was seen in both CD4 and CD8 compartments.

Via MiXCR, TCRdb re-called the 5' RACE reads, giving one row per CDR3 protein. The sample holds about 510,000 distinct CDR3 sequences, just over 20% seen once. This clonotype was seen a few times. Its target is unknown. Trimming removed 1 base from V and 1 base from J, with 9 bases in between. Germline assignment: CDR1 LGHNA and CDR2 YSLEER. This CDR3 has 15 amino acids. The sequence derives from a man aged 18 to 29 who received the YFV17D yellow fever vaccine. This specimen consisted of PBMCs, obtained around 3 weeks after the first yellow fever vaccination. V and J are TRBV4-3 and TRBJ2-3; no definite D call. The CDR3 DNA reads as TGCGCCAGCAGCCAAGGTACCCAGGGCACAGATACGCAGTATTTT. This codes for CASSQGTQGTDTQYF.